Detailed here is one TCR beta chain. These data belong to a study of blood T cell repertoires in COVID-19. Study information: Samples of COVID-19 (acute and convalescent) were obtained from the United States, Italy and Spain. PBMCs, B-cell-depleted T cells, or T cells provided the cDNA or gDNA that made up the material.

This CDR3 is 11 amino acids long. V was trimmed by 6 bases and J by 10 bases, leaving 10 bases between them. Germline assignment: CDR1 SGHTA and CDR2 FQGTGA. Original processing notes: Amplification of reference gene primers provided the estimated nucleated cell counts. The assay was immunoSEQ multiplex PCR, and TCRdb's table has in-frame clones only and misses some. Clone size and V and J calls were adopted from that table, with D and trimming inferred from the DNA. The profile shows around 250,000 clones, 84% of them singletons. J is TRBJ2-1 and V is TRBV7-3, with unresolved D. This TCR derives from a woman aged 40 to 50 who had recovered from COVID-19. Sequencing used peripheral blood. The CDR3 here is CASRFDGEQFF. CDR3 bases: TGTGCCAGCAGGTTCGACGGGGAGCAGTTCTTC.